A single TCR beta chain is shown here with its context. Its cognate antigen is unknown. The data belong to a study of CD8+ T cells in alopecia areata. Germline V gene lookup returns CDR1 SGDLS and CDR2 YYNGEE. The CDR3 has 15 amino acids. V lost 3 bases and J lost 2, with 14 bases in between. In each case, RNA was isolated and then reverse transcribed into cDNA as the sequencing template. Data came from immunoSEQ multiplex PCR; TCRdb stores just in-frame clones and leaves some out. The table shows 30,000 to 35,000 clones, with 45% to 60% occurring only once. Findings and limits, study-wide: Normal scalp showed lower clonality than lesional scalp, especially alopecia totalis/universalis.

J is TRBJ2-5 and V is TRBV9; TRBD2 might be the D (6 bases). Sequenced: NKG2D-high CD8+ T cells sorted from blood. The TCR comes from a human donor with alopecia areata. CDR3 coding DNA: TGTGCCAGCAGCGCCCTCGGGAGTAGGCAAGAGACCCAGTACTTC. Translating it yields CASSALGSRQETQYF.